This T cell receptor beta chain originates from a study of T cell responses to AZD1222 COVID-19 vaccine. As regards this clone: Antigen: not known.

Findings and caveats of the study: Regions left unmutated in variants are reportedly the target of nearly half of spike-specific TCRs. Researchers took repertoire samples only after the peak T cell response had come.

Libraries were prepared by immunoSEQ multiplex PCR; TCRdb keeps only in-frame clonotypes and omits some of them. The sample records 180,000 or so clones, approximately 95% being singletons. This CDR3 contains 13 residues. Germline values: CDR1 LGHNA, CDR2 YSLEER. Trimming removed 0 bases at V and 5 bases at J, with 6 bases between. The clonotype was recovered from an adult who received the MenACWY meningococcal vaccine as a control. This chain joins TRBV4-3 and TRBJ2-3; D remains unclear. The source material was peripheral blood, sampled 28 days after the second dose of the MenACWY control vaccine. The CDR3 DNA follows: TGCGCCAGCAGCCAAGAGACGAGAGATACGCAGTATTTT. It yields the protein CASSQETRDTQYF.